The 20 T cell receptor beta chains below were found in one sample sequenced in a study of OX40 agonist ivuxolimab in advanced cancers. Repertoires were generated with immunoSEQ multiplex PCR, while TCRdb's copy carries only in-frame clones and drops some. The sample carries approximately 80,000 clones, approximately 90% recorded once. The sample consisted of CD4+ or CD8+ T cells sorted from blood, taken in a trial of the OX40 agonist ivuxolimab. These receptor sequences come from an adult with an advanced solid tumor such as melanoma, head and neck, liver or kidney cancer.

The V gene is TRBV19, the J gene TRBJ1-2; D is perhaps TRBD1 (6 bases). Trimming removed 7 bases from V and 7 bases from J, with 22 bases in between. The CDR3 has 15 residues. Germline CDR1 and CDR2: LNHDA and SQIVND (reference sequence). In nucleotides, the CDR3 is TGTGCCAGTAACGCCAAGACAGGTTCTGTTTCTGGCTACACCTTC. The encoded protein is CASNAKTGSVSGYTF.

This clone came up a few times. CDR3 nucleotides: TGTGCCAGTAGTATCGACAGGGGGCCTTCGGAAGCTTTCTTT. Translated, it gives CASSIDRGPSEAFF. The V call is TRBV19, the J call TRBJ1-1; 10 nucleotides agree with TRBD1. V shed 3 bases and J 8 bases; nucleotides not matched to a gene: 6. From germline, CDR1 is LNHDA and CDR2 SQIVND (reference sequence). CDR3 length equals 14 residues.

This clone showed up just a few times. This chain connects TRBV28 to TRBJ1-1, with a possible D match to TRBD1 (5 bases). From germline, CDR1 is MDHEN and CDR2 SYDVKM. The V gene lost 2 bases and the J gene lost 8 bases, with 9 bases spanning the gap. The CDR3 spans 12 residues. CDR3 sequence (DNA): TGTGCCAGCAGTTTACAGGGTTCAGAAGCTTTCTTT. It codes for CASSLQGSEAFF.

The chain combines TRBV6-1 with TRBJ1-2, with 7 positions matching TRBD1. In germline, CDR1 is MNHNS, CDR2 SASEGT. Unmatched junction bases numbered 11, after V lost 8 bases and J lost 8 bases. The CDR3 loop spans 13 amino acids. This CDR3 reads CASALTGQGGYTF. In nucleotides, the CDR3 is TGTGCCAGCGCATTGACAGGGCAGGGGGGCTACACCTTC.

The chain joins TRBV10-3 to TRBJ2-1; possible D gene TRBD1, 6 bases. V dropped 4 bases and J dropped 5 bases, with 12 bases sitting between them. CDR1 and CDR2 from the germline V gene are ENHRY and SYGVKD. There are 14 residues in the CDR3. As DNA, the CDR3 is TGTGCCATCAGTGCGGGGACACTCAACAATGAGCAGTTCTTC. This sequence encodes CAISAGTLNNEQFF.

V gene TRBV30 combines with J gene TRBJ2-7; D gene unclear. Germline V gives CDR1 GTSNPN, CDR2 SVGIG (reference sequence). This CDR3 spans 11 amino acids. Trimming took 0 bases from V and 8 from J, leaving 8 bases between them. The DNA for the CDR3 is TGTGCCTGGAGTGTACTTGGGCAGCAGTACTTC. It encodes CAWSVLGQQYF. The full variable domain, with the rest looked up from reference TRBV30 and TRBJ2-7, is SQTIHQWPATLVQPVGSPLSLECTVEGTSNPNLYWYRQAAGRGLQLLFYSVGIGQISSEVPQNLSASRPQDRQFILSSKKLLLSDSGFYLCAWSVLGQQYFGPGTRLTVT.

As for this clone: Its ends do not fully match the called genes, so a read error is possible. The chain is built from TRBV5-1 and TRBJ1-6, with D perhaps matching TRBD1 (5 bases). Looked up from germline, CDR1 is SGHRS and CDR2 is YFSETQ. The CDR3 is 15 amino acids. The CDR3 spells CASRLEEGNNSPLHF. CDR3 nucleotide sequence: TGCGCCAGCAGGTTGGAAGAGGGGAATAATTCACCCCTCCACTTT.

This chain joins TRBV5-1 and TRBJ2-3, with TRBD1 as a possible D gene (6 bases). The CDR3 extends over 15 amino acids. Trimming pared 0 bases from V and 1 base from J, leaving 9 bases between. Germline CDR1 SGHRS, CDR2 YFSETQ. The CDR3 loop reads CASSLDPGGTDTQYF. Written as DNA, the CDR3 is TGCGCCAGCAGCTTGGATCCAGGGGGCACAGATACGCAGTATTTT.

This clone was recorded a few times. This chain links TRBV4-2 with TRBJ1-1; possibly TRBD1 for D (6 bases). Germline assignment: CDR1 LGHNA and CDR2 YNFKEQ. V shed 2 bases and J shed 6 bases, with 13 bases lying between them. The CDR3 contains 14 residues. The CDR3 nucleotides are TGTGCCAGCAGCCAAAATGGGCAGGGGCCTGAAGCTTTCTTT. It encodes CASSQNGQGPEAFF.

The V call is TRBV5-4, the J call TRBJ2-2; the match to TRBD1 covers 8 bases. V gave up 10 bases and J gave up 0 bases; unmatched junction bases: 8. CDR1 and CDR2 from the germline V gene are SGHNT and YYREEE (reference sequence). The CDR3 is 15 residues long. CDR3 sequence reads: CAFRTGSANTGELFF. CDR3 nucleotides: TGTGCCTTTCGGACAGGGTCGGCGAACACCGGGGAGCTGTTTTTT.

The chain links TRBV5-4 to TRBJ2-3; perhaps D is TRBD1 or TRBD2 (6 bases each). The V and J ends lost 4 bases and 1 base respectively, with 13 bases between them. Germline V gene data show CDR1 as SGHNT and CDR2 as YYREEE (reference sequence). This CDR3 has 15 amino acids. CDR3 bases: TGTGCCAGCAGCGAGGGGGGTTTGGGCACAGATACGCAGTATTTT. Protein: CASSEGGLGTDTQYF.

The chain is built from TRBV19 and TRBJ1-1; 7 bases line up with TRBD1. Germline loops: CDR1 LNHDA, CDR2 SQIVND (reference sequence). The ends lost 8 bases at V and 6 bases at J; junction bases unmatched: 9. This CDR3 has 13 residues. In DNA form, the CDR3 reads TGTGCCAGTTCCGAAGACAGGGTCTCTGAAGCTTTCTTT. This translates into CASSEDRVSEAFF.

V usage is TRBV2 and J usage is TRBJ2-1, with 12 bases matching TRBD2. The CDR3 consists of 14 residues. Germline V gene data show CDR1 as SNHLY and CDR2 as FYNNEI. With 3 bases clipped from V and 8 bases from J, the junction kept 2 bases outside the gene matches. The CDR3 DNA follows: TGTGCCAGCAGTGAGCTAGCGGGAGGGCATGAGCAGTTCTTC. Translation: CASSELAGGHEQFF. The variable domain in full, completed from reference TRBV2 and TRBJ2-1, reads EPEVTQTPSHQVTQMGQEVILRCVPISNHLYFYWYRQILGQKVEFLVSFYNNEISEKSEIFDDQFSVERPDGSNFTLKIRSTKLEDSAMYFCASSELAGGHEQFFGPGTRLTVL.

The chain has TRBV11-3 and TRBJ2-7, with TRBD1 as a possible D gene (6 bases). This CDR3 spans 15 amino acids. CDR1 SGHNT and CDR2 YENEEA come from the germline V gene. With 5 bases removed from V and 6 bases from J, the gap between germline ends came to 20 bases. CDR3 sequence: CASSPTGTSIGEQYF. The CDR3 DNA sequence: TGTGCCAGCAGCCCCACCGGGACAAGTATCGGCGAGCAGTACTTC. Using reference TRBV11-3 and TRBJ2-7 for the parts outside the CDR3, the full variable domain is EAGVVQSPRYKIIEKKQPVAFWCNPISGHNTLYWYLQNLGQGPELLIRYENEEAVDDSQLPKDRFSAERLKGVDSTLKIQPAELGDSAVYLCASSPTGTSIGEQYFGPGTRLTVT.

The chain couples TRBV18 to TRBJ2-1, with unresolved D. With 3 bases removed from V and 4 bases from J, the gap between germline ends came to 10 bases. This CDR3 comprises 14 residues. From germline, CDR1 is KGHSH and CDR2 LQKENI. For the CDR3, the DNA is TGTGCCAGCTCACCTCAAACCAGATACAATGAGCAGTTCTTC. Translating gives CASSPQTRYNEQFF.

The CDR3 loop is CASSLAGVTGNTIYF. The CDR3 DNA sequence: TGTGCCAGCAGCTTGGCCGGGGTTACTGGAAACACCATATATTTT. The rearrangement uses TRBV5-4 and TRBJ1-3; D call uncertain. The V end lost 0 bases, the J end lost 2 bases, and 9 bases lay between the germline ends. This CDR3 is built from 15 residues. Per the germline V gene, CDR1 is SGHNT and CDR2 is YYREEE (reference sequence).

The rearrangement links TRBV28 to TRBJ1-5; no definite D call. CDR1 is MDHEN and CDR2 is SYDVKM in the germline V gene. The V gene lost 5 bases and the J gene lost 2 bases, with 7 bases spanning the gap. The CDR3 has 13 amino acids. CDR3 sequence: CASSPEGNQPQHF. The CDR3 nucleotides read TGTGCCAGCAGTCCCGAGGGCAATCAGCCCCAGCATTTT. Full variable domain (remainder filled in from reference TRBV28 and TRBJ1-5): DVKVTQSSRYLVKRTGEKVFLECVQDMDHENMFWYRQDPGLGLRLIYFSYDVKMKEKGDIPEGYSVSREKKERFSLILESASTNQTSMYLCASSPEGNQPQHFGDGTRLSIL.

The chain links TRBV6-5 to TRBJ2-7, with 7 nucleotides matching TRBD1. Trimming took 6 bases from V and 0 from J; bases not matched to a gene: 2. The length of the CDR3 is 13 residues. Germline V gives CDR1 MNHEY, CDR2 SVGAGI. The CDR3 nucleotides read TGTGCCAGCAGGCCAGGGGGCTCCTACGAGCAGTACTTC. It yields the protein CASRPGGSYEQYF.

The CDR3 DNA sequence: TGTGCCAGCTCACCACGAGAGGGGGCGGATGGCTACACCTTC. It is translated as CASSPREGADGYTF. The chain is built from TRBV18 and TRBJ1-2, with 7 bases lining up with TRBD1. This CDR3 spans 14 amino acids. V was clipped by 1 base and J by 6 bases; unmatched bases: 5. Germline CDR1 is KGHSH and CDR2 is LQKENI.

In DNA form, the CDR3 reads TGTGCCAGCAGACGGGACAGGGTAGAGACCCAGTACTTC. It encodes CASRRDRVETQYF. J is TRBJ2-5 and V is TRBV27, with 9 bases lining up with TRBD1. Germline lookup yields CDR1 MNHEY and CDR2 SMNVEV (reference sequence). This CDR3 is 13 amino acids long. J was trimmed by 4 bases and V by 6 bases; bases with no gene match: 3.